This TCR beta chain was captured in a study of early T cells in non-severe SARS-CoV-2 infection. This clonotype has at least ten counts. Individual cDNA molecules each received unique molecular identifiers attached to them. TCRdb used MiXCR to reprocess the 5' RACE reads, holding one entry per CDR3 protein. The sample shows fewer than 25,000 distinct CDR3 sequences, about 3.7% of them seen only once. This sequence was found in an adult who was a healthcare worker with PCR-confirmed SARS-CoV-2 infection or an uninfected control (not recorded which). Sequencing input: whole blood.

CDR3 protein: CASSFEVDEQYF. The CDR3 region has the DNA TGTGCCAGCAGTTTCGAGGTGGACGAGCAGTACTTC. V gene TRBV12-3 or TRBV12-4 combines with J gene TRBJ2-7, with D uncertain. Trimming cost V 3 bases and J 5 bases, with 8 bases left between them. This CDR3 region has 12 residues.